A selection of T cell receptor beta chains follows, all from one sample in a study of shared clonotypes between healthy human individuals. Profiling relied on immunoSEQ multiplex PCR, and the TCRdb table lists in-frame clones only, not all of them. The profile shows nearly 1,000,000 clones, about 80% of them singletons. The material sequenced was memory CD4+ T cells sorted from blood. The source is a man aged 18-30 years in good health. Each CDR3 is given with its conserved first and last residue. Fields, in order: D gene, J gene, clone size, V gene, CDR3 protein, CDR3 DNA. A D gene is named only where the DNA matches it firmly. Clone size is given for some rows only: seen once, a few or many times, or a class if the clone is expanded.

D gene: TRBD1; J gene: TRBJ2-5; clone size: NA; V gene: TRBV27; CDR3 protein: CASSQGDSQETQYF; CDR3 DNA: TGTGCCAGCTCCCAAGGGGACAGTCAAGAGACCCAGTACTTC
D gene: NA; J gene: TRBJ2-2; clone size: NA; V gene: TRBV5-1; CDR3 protein: CASSLDGELFF; CDR3 DNA: TGCGCCAGCAGCTTGGACGGGGAGCTGTTTTTT
D gene: NA; J gene: TRBJ2-4; clone size: NA; V gene: TRBV4-1; CDR3 protein: CASSQGPRTLDIQYF; CDR3 DNA: TGCGCCAGCAGCCAAGGGCCTCGGACCCTAGACATTCAGTACTTC
D gene: TRBD2; J gene: TRBJ2-7; clone size: NA; V gene: TRBV2; CDR3 protein: CASSLGTITGEQYF; CDR3 DNA: TGTGCCAGCAGTCTGGGGACTATTACGGGCGAGCAGTACTTC
D gene: NA; J gene: TRBJ1-2; clone size: many; V gene: TRBV5-4; CDR3 protein: CASSRVGDTRYGYTF; CDR3 DNA: TGTGCCAGCAGCCGGGTGGGGGATACGCGTTATGGCTACACCTTC
D gene: NA; J gene: TRBJ1-2; clone size: NA; V gene: TRBV29-1; CDR3 protein: CSVRQTVIDYTF; CDR3 DNA: TGCAGCGTTCGGCAAACGGTGATTGACTACACCTTC
D gene: NA; J gene: TRBJ2-7; clone size: NA; V gene: TRBV6-6; CDR3 protein: CASSYSTVVQAYEQYF; CDR3 DNA: TGTGCCAGCAGTTACTCGACTGTGGTACAAGCCTACGAGCAGTACTTC
D gene: NA; J gene: TRBJ2-3; clone size: NA; V gene: TRBV5-6; CDR3 protein: CASSFKADARTDTQYF; CDR3 DNA: TGTGCCAGCAGCTTTAAGGCAGACGCCCGCACAGATACGCAGTATTTT
D gene: NA; J gene: TRBJ1-3; clone size: NA; V gene: TRBV6-1; CDR3 protein: CASSGTLYMGNTIYF; CDR3 DNA: TGTGCCAGCAGTGGGACATTGTATATGGGAAACACCATATATTTT
D gene: NA; J gene: TRBJ2-5; clone size: once; V gene: TRBV2; CDR3 protein: CASSDRDAQATQYF; CDR3 DNA: TGTGCCAGCAGTGATCGAGACGCCCAAGCGACCCAGTACTTC
D gene: NA; J gene: TRBJ2-7; clone size: NA; V gene: TRBV2; CDR3 protein: CASSDYGTVSYEQYF; CDR3 DNA: TGTGCCAGCAGCGACTACGGGACGGTCTCCTACGAGCAGTACTTC
D gene: NA; J gene: TRBJ2-7; clone size: NA; V gene: TRBV5-4; CDR3 protein: CASSLGRDNSYEQYF; CDR3 DNA: TGTGCCAGCAGCTTGGGCCGGGACAACTCCTACGAGCAGTACTTC
D gene: NA; J gene: TRBJ1-1; clone size: NA; V gene: TRBV29-1; CDR3 protein: CSVLRGENTEAFF; CDR3 DNA: TGCAGCGTCCTAAGGGGGGAGAACACTGAAGCTTTCTTT
D gene: NA; J gene: TRBJ1-4; clone size: NA; V gene: TRBV5-1; CDR3 protein: CASSPGHLGGNEKLFF; CDR3 DNA: TGCGCCAGCAGCCCGGGACACCTTGGGGGTAATGAAAAACTGTTTTTT
D gene: NA; J gene: TRBJ2-1; clone size: NA; V gene: TRBV5-1; CDR3 protein: CASATPPSNEQFF; CDR3 DNA: TGCGCCAGCGCGACCCCCCCCTCCAATGAGCAGTTCTTC
D gene: TRBD1; J gene: TRBJ2-3; clone size: NA; V gene: TRBV7-9; CDR3 protein: CASSLGGQATDTQYF; CDR3 DNA: TGTGCCAGCAGCTTAGGTGGACAGGCCACAGATACGCAGTATTTT
D gene: TRBD1; J gene: TRBJ2-2; clone size: NA; V gene: TRBV6-4; CDR3 protein: CASSPRQGTGELFF; CDR3 DNA: TGTGCCAGCAGCCCTCGACAGGGAACCGGGGAGCTGTTTTTT
D gene: TRBD1; J gene: TRBJ2-7; clone size: NA; V gene: TRBV4-2; CDR3 protein: CASSQGDRGNYEQYF; CDR3 DNA: TGTGCCAGCAGCCAAGGGGACAGGGGAAACTACGAGCAGTACTTC
D gene: NA; J gene: TRBJ2-5; clone size: once; V gene: TRBV4-1; CDR3 protein: CASSQDPVVALETQYF; CDR3 DNA: TGCGCCAGCAGCCAAGATCCAGTGGTAGCGCTAGAGACCCAGTACTTC
D gene: NA; J gene: TRBJ1-5; clone size: NA; V gene: TRBV6-1; CDR3 protein: CASSERTANQPQHF; CDR3 DNA: TGTGCCAGCAGTGAACGGACAGCAAATCAGCCCCAGCATTTT
D gene: NA; J gene: TRBJ1-5; clone size: few; V gene: TRBV29-1; CDR3 protein: CSVGQGGNQPQHF; CDR3 DNA: TGCAGCGTTGGTCAGGGAGGCAATCAGCCCCAGCATTTT
D gene: NA; J gene: TRBJ2-2; clone size: NA; V gene: TRBV10-1; CDR3 protein: CASSDAGLGATGELFF; CDR3 DNA: TGCGCCAGCAGTGATGCCGGCCTGGGGGCCACCGGGGAGCTGTTTTTT
D gene: NA; J gene: TRBJ1-1; clone size: NA; V gene: TRBV18; CDR3 protein: CASSPPSGRVGTEAFF; CDR3 DNA: TGTGCCAGCTCACCACCGTCGGGGCGGGTGGGCACTGAAGCTTTCTTT
D gene: NA; J gene: TRBJ1-5; clone size: NA; V gene: TRBV4-1; CDR3 protein: CASSQVPGANQPQHF; CDR3 DNA: TGCGCCAGCAGCCAGGTCCCGGGGGCAAATCAGCCCCAGCATTTT
D gene: NA; J gene: TRBJ1-3; clone size: few; V gene: TRBV4-1; CDR3 protein: CASSHDSTGNTIYF; CDR3 DNA: TGCGCCAGCAGTCATGACAGTACCGGAAACACCATATATTTT
D gene: NA; J gene: TRBJ2-3; clone size: NA; V gene: TRBV29-1; CDR3 protein: CSVENEGSKLDTQYF; CDR3 DNA: TGCAGCGTTGAGAATGAGGGTTCTAAACTAGATACGCAGTATTTT
D gene: NA; J gene: TRBJ1-3; clone size: NA; V gene: TRBV4-1; CDR3 protein: CASSQEPFRALKGNTIYF; CDR3 DNA: TGCGCCAGCAGCCAGGAACCATTTCGTGCCCTGAAGGGAAACACCATATATTTT
D gene: NA; J gene: TRBJ2-4; clone size: NA; V gene: TRBV19; CDR3 protein: CASSMVQLNIQYF; CDR3 DNA: TGTGCCAGTAGTATGGTCCAGTTAAACATTCAGTACTTC
D gene: NA; J gene: TRBJ2-7; clone size: NA; V gene: TRBV7-9; CDR3 protein: CASSLGSGVSSYEQYF; CDR3 DNA: TGTGCCAGCAGCTTAGGTTCGGGGGTCTCCTCCTACGAGCAGTACTTC
D gene: NA; J gene: TRBJ1-5; clone size: NA; V gene: TRBV6-1; CDR3 protein: CASRRGGGNQPQHF; CDR3 DNA: TGTGCCAGCAGGAGGGGAGGAGGGAATCAGCCCCAGCATTTT
D gene: NA; J gene: TRBJ1-2; clone size: NA; V gene: TRBV18; CDR3 protein: CASSPRGGDGYTF; CDR3 DNA: TGTGCCAGCTCACCCCGAGGAGGGGATGGCTACACCTTC
D gene: NA; J gene: TRBJ1-6; clone size: many; V gene: TRBV5-4; CDR3 protein: CASREQGWDSPLHF; CDR3 DNA: TGTGCCAGCAGGGAACAGGGATGGGATTCACCCCTCCACTTT
D gene: NA; J gene: TRBJ1-5; clone size: few; V gene: TRBV7-9; CDR3 protein: CASSDLVHLWDQPQHF; CDR3 DNA: TGTGCCAGCAGCGACCTGGTACACCTATGGGATCAGCCCCAGCATTTT
D gene: TRBD2; J gene: TRBJ2-1; clone size: NA; V gene: TRBV15; CDR3 protein: CATSRESGRGYNEQFF; CDR3 DNA: TGTGCCACCAGCAGAGAGAGCGGGAGGGGCTACAATGAGCAGTTCTTC
D gene: TRBD1; J gene: TRBJ2-5; clone size: NA; V gene: TRBV10-3; CDR3 protein: CAISLGQGGTQETQYF; CDR3 DNA: TGTGCCATCAGCCTAGGACAGGGGGGTACCCAAGAGACCCAGTACTTC